Each of the 3 T cell receptor beta chains below was sequenced from the same sample in a study of blood T cells in healthy people across ages. Together with a sample-barcoded 5' primer, a J-beta primer mix was included in a second PCR lasting about 6 to 11 cycles. TCRdb reprocessed the 5' RACE reads via MiXCR and lists one record per CDR3 protein. This sample carries some 900,000 distinct CDR3 sequences, about 44% of them seen once, and the ten largest clones take roughly an eighth. The sequencing sample was made of blood. These receptors all come from a young man in good health.

The chain combines TRBV4-1 with TRBJ2-5; possible D gene TRBD2, 7 bases. The tail of the sequence fits TRBJ2-7 better, so the J call may be wrong. The CDR3 runs to 15 residues. From germline, CDR1 is MGHRA and CDR2 YSYEKL. The CDR3 coding sequence is TGCGCCAGCAGCCAAAGGGGGGGGCCCTCCTACGAGCAGTACTTC. Amino acid sequence: CASSQRGGPSYEQYF.

As to this clonotype: Its ends do not fully match the called genes, so a read error is possible. V is TRBV7-9 and J is TRBJ1-1; no clear D gene. This CDR3 spans 14 amino acids. Germline V gene sequence: CDR1 SEHNR, CDR2 FQNEAQ (reference sequence). CDR3 sequence: CASRNARDRTEVFF. CDR3 DNA: TGTGCCAGCAGGAACGCCCGGGATCGCACTGAAGTTTTCTTT.

The chain combines TRBV29-1 with TRBJ2-7, with unresolved D. The length of the CDR3 is 11 residues. Trimming cost V 2 bases and J 7 bases, with 9 bases left between them. CDR1 is SQVTM, CDR2 ANQGSEA, per germline. The CDR3 region has the DNA TGCAGCGTTGAATTTGACGGGGAGCAGTACTTC. Encoded protein: CSVEFDGEQYF.